The clone carrying this T cell receptor beta chain came up a few times. Antigen unknown. This record comes from a study of T cells in Graves' hyperthyroidism and ophthalmopathy. TCR beta CDR3 regions were amplified from RNA. Using the HTBI primer set, a first-round RT-PCR was run on the TCR CDR3. MiXCR was run by TCRdb on the multiplex PCR reads, yielding one entry per CDR3 protein. The table lists roughly 250,000 distinct CDR3 sequences, approximately 20% of them singletons, with 50% to 75% in the top ten. The CDR3 spans 15 residues. The germline gives CDR1 LNHNV, CDR2 YYDKDF (reference sequence). Deletions cut 2 bases from V and 2 bases from J, with 13 bases between. Findings and caveats of the study: Blood samples included most of the expanded thyroid clonotypes exceeding 0.001. In validation, the model predicted ophthalmopathy. These predictions came a median approximately 5.9 months before onset.

This clonotype was obtained from a man under 40 with Graves' ophthalmopathy. Sequenced material: blood. V and J are TRBV15 and TRBJ2-7; D is possibly TRBD1 (6 bases). CDR3 region: CATSRNWDTTYEQYF. The CDR3, as DNA: TGTGCCACCAGCAGAAACTGGGACACCACCTACGAGCAGTACTTC.